Sequencing of this T cell receptor (beta chain) was carried out in a study of blood T cell repertoires in COVID-19. Study-level background: Sample material is recorded as cDNA or gDNA derived from T cells, B-cell-depleted T cells, or PBMCs.

The data were produced by immunoSEQ multiplex PCR, yet TCRdb's version contains in-frame clones alone and is incomplete. The sample lists 300,000 or so clones, roughly 87% seen once, with approximately 5.2% in the top ten. There are a few counts of this clone. V lost 4 bases and J lost 5, with 18 bases in between. The germline V gene encodes CDR1 SGHRS and CDR2 YFSETQ. The CDR3 covers 15 residues. Sequenced sample: PBMCs or T cells enriched from blood (not recorded which). The TCR sequence derives from a woman aged 25 to 39 who had recovered from COVID-19. The chain employs TRBV5-1 and TRBJ2-5; D is perhaps TRBD2 (6 bases). CDR3 protein: CASSPLGAGWETQYF. Here the CDR3 DNA reads TGCGCCAGCAGCCCCCTCGGCGCGGGGTGGGAGACCCAGTACTTC.